This T cell receptor beta chain was retrieved from a study of tumor and adjacent non-tumor tissue in lung cancer. This sample's RNA came from whole unsorted tissue. Distant lung tissue was collected more than 3 cm away from the tumor edge. With respect to this clonotype: Sequence at one end of the junction differs from germline and may be a read error.

A modified ARM-PCR protocol with three rounds of nested PCR amplified TCRbeta. TCRdb re-called the multiplex PCR reads through MiXCR, storing one row per CDR3 protein. The table includes 77,000 or so distinct CDR3 sequences, 76% detected once. The length of the CDR3 is 13 residues. This TCR was sampled from a man in his 70s with non-small cell lung cancer. This chain connects TRBV12-3 or TRBV12-4 to TRBJ1-3; no firm D call. The sample consisted of distant non-tumor lung tissue. The chain's CDR3 is CASTRAAGNTISF. Here the CDR3 DNA reads TGTGCTAGCACAAGGGCCGCTGGAAACACCATATCTTTT.